These 13 T cell receptor beta chains share one sample of origin, sequenced in a study. TCRdb fed the 5' RACE reads into MiXCR, producing one record per CDR3 protein. The sample lists some 40,000 distinct CDR3 sequences, roughly 27% occurring once. Sequencing was carried out using memory CD4+ T cells sorted from a lymph node. Indicated subset: memory CD4+ T cells, CD4+CD45RO+CD25-. These receptors were taken from a female donor with breast cancer.

V is TRBV12-3 or TRBV12-4 and J is TRBJ1-1, with TRBD1 matching 10 bases. This CDR3 spans 15 amino acids. The ends lost 9 bases at V and 11 bases at J; junction bases unmatched: 18. This chain's CDR3 is CASSGVVGTGEDAFF. CDR3 in DNA: TGTGCCAGTAGTGGGGTTGTCGGGACAGGGGAGGACGCTTTCTTT.

This clonotype appeared a few times. The chain combines TRBV7-9 with TRBJ2-5, with D unclear. Germline loops: CDR1 SEHNR, CDR2 FQNEAQ (reference sequence). Trimming left V 2 bases short and J 5 bases short, with 12 bases between. The CDR3 covers 14 residues. CDR3 sequence: CASSLPGAAETQYF. For the CDR3, the DNA is TGTGCCAGCAGCTTACCCGGTGCGGCGGAGACCCAGTACTTC.

In its sample, this clonotype was seen many times. The gene calls are TRBV7-3 and TRBJ1-5; no clear D. The germline V gene encodes CDR1 SGHTA and CDR2 FQGTGA. V was shortened by 0 bases and J by 4 bases, with 4 bases between the two germline ends. The CDR3 covers 13 residues. The chain's CDR3 is CASSLTPNQPQHF. DNA of the CDR3: TGTGCCAGCAGCTTAACGCCGAATCAGCCCCAGCATTTT.

This clonotype has more than one count but fewer than ten. The chain combines TRBV5-6 with TRBJ2-7; 7 bases map to TRBD2. CDR1 is SGHDT and CDR2 is YYEEEE in the germline V gene. V was clipped by 0 bases and J by 2 bases; unmatched bases: 8. The CDR3 runs 16 residues. DNA for the CDR3: TGTGCCAGCAGCTTGGTGGGGGGACGGGAGGCCTACGAGCAGTACTTC. This translates into CASSLVGGREAYEQYF. Supplemented by reference TRBV5-6 and TRBJ2-7, the full variable domain reads DAGVTQSPTHLIKTRGQQVTLRCSPKSGHDTVSWYQQALGQGPQFIFQYYEEEERQRGNFPDRFSGHQFPNYSSELNVNALLLGDSALYLCASSLVGGREAYEQYFGPGTRLTVT.

This chain uses TRBV27 with TRBJ2-1; TRBD1 matches at 7 bases. The germline gives CDR1 MNHEY, CDR2 SMNVEV (reference sequence). The CDR3 extends over 14 amino acids. J was trimmed by 7 bases and V by 4 bases; bases with no gene match: 7. CDR3 region: CASSSGTAGNEQFF. CDR3 bases: TGTGCCAGCAGTTCGGGGACAGCCGGGAATGAGCAGTTCTTC.

The rearrangement links TRBV2 to TRBJ2-5; the match to TRBD2 covers 8 bases. The CDR3 runs 13 residues. Germline V gene sequence: CDR1 SNHLY, CDR2 FYNNEI. Trimming removed 6 bases from V and 5 bases from J; junction bases left unmatched: 5. The CDR3 sequence is CASSRGGVETQYF. CDR3 DNA sequence: TGTGCCAGCAGCCGGGGGGGAGTGGAGACCCAGTACTTC. The whole variable domain, remainder taken from reference TRBV2 and TRBJ2-5, is EPEVTQTPSHQVTQMGQEVILRCVPISNHLYFYWYRQILGQKVEFLVSFYNNEISEKSEIFDDQFSVERPDGSNFTLKIRSTKLEDSAMYFCASSRGGVETQYFGPGTRLLVL.

This clonotype was picked up many times. The chain recombines TRBV6-5 with TRBJ2-7, with D perhaps matching TRBD1 (5 bases). Trimming left V 2 bases short and J 4 bases short, with 15 bases between. There are 15 residues in the CDR3. Germline V gene sequence: CDR1 MNHEY, CDR2 SVGAGI. In DNA, the CDR3 is TGTGCCAGCAGTTACCGGGCTTGGGGCGCGTACGAGCAGTACTTC. Translation gives CASSYRAWGAYEQYF.

The chain uses TRBV28 and TRBJ1-2; D is unresolved. Germline CDR1 and CDR2: MDHEN and SYDVKM. The V and J ends lost 5 bases and 8 bases respectively, with 12 bases between them. This CDR3 is built from 12 residues. The CDR3 sequence: CASSAPGGGYTF. DNA for the CDR3: TGTGCCAGCAGTGCCCCAGGAGGGGGCTACACCTTC.

This clonotype was counted between two and nine times. The chain is built from TRBV10-3 and TRBJ2-3; 8 bases fit TRBD2. The V segment lost 5 bases and the J segment 3 bases; nucleotides outside the gene matches: 13. The CDR3 is 17 residues long. Germline CDR1 is ENHRY and CDR2 is SYGVKD. CDR3 in DNA: TGTGCCATCAGTACTAGCGGAGCCAACCTCTGGACAGATACGCAGTATTTT. Protein sequence: CAISTSGANLWTDTQYF.

This clonotype came up a few times. The chain links TRBV7-9 to TRBJ2-3; either TRBD1 or TRBD2 may fit D (5 bases each). CDR3 length: 15 residues. Trimming pared 6 bases from V and 0 bases from J, leaving 13 bases between. Germline CDR1 reads SEHNR; CDR2 reads FQNEAQ (reference sequence). CDR3 DNA: TGTGCCAGCAGAGCCTCCGGGGCTAGCACAGATACGCAGTATTTT. Its protein is CASRASGASTDTQYF.

The chain links TRBV20-1 to TRBJ2-7; unclear D gene. V dropped 5 bases and J dropped 13 bases, with 18 bases sitting between them. Germline V gene lookup returns CDR1 DFQATT and CDR2 SNEGSKA (reference sequence). The CDR3 sequence is 11 residues long. CDR3 in DNA: TGCAGTGCTGGTCGGGCCCCGACCCCCTACTTC. It yields the protein CSAGRAPTPYF.

This clonotype was counted only a few times. The CDR3 is CASSQNQGLMVNEQFF. CDR3 DNA: TGTGCCAGCAGCCAGAACCAGGGACTAATGGTCAATGAGCAGTTCTTC. The chain combines TRBV4-2 with TRBJ2-1; 7 bases line up with TRBD2. The CDR3 spans 16 residues. Trimming at V came to 3 bases and at J to 6 bases, leaving 11 bases not matched to a gene. Germline CDR1 is LGHNA and CDR2 is YNFKEQ.

The chain has TRBV20-1 and TRBJ2-5; D is tentatively TRBD1 or TRBD2 (5 bases each). The CDR3 consists of 13 residues. The V gene's germline CDR1 is DFQATT and CDR2 SNEGSKA (reference sequence). V was cut by 1 base and J by 4 bases, with 10 bases left in between. CDR3 residues: CSARVVRGETQYF. The CDR3 bases are TGCAGTGCTAGAGTGGTGAGGGGAGAGACCCAGTACTTC.